This T cell receptor (beta chain) was captured in a study of T-cell memory formation after mild COVID-19. Across the whole study: Clusters of TCRs were largely donor specific.

Constant-segment-primed 5'RACE gave TCR alpha and TCR beta cDNA libraries with sample barcodes and UMIs. TCRdb re-derived calls from the 5' RACE reads in MiXCR, one entry per CDR3 protein. The sample has around 440,000 distinct CDR3 sequences, around a sixth seen once. Germline CDR1 and CDR2: SGDLS and YYNGEE. The CDR3 sequence is 15 residues long. V was clipped by 0 bases and J by 2 bases, with 12 bases between them. The clonotype was recovered from an adult woman who had mild COVID-19 (a few samples of this study predate the infection). Cell type and time point are not known. The V call is TRBV9, the J call TRBJ2-7; D may match TRBD1 or TRBD2 (6 bases each). Sequenced sample: PBMCs or a T cell subset sorted from them (not recorded which). CDR3 in DNA: TGTGCCAGCAGCGTAGAAAAGGGGGGAGCCTACGAGCAGTACTTC. It translates to CASSVEKGGAYEQYF.